This T cell receptor (beta chain) was obtained from a study of T cells in Graves' hyperthyroidism and ophthalmopathy. TCR beta CDR3 sequences were amplified from RNA transcripts. When the TCR CDR3 underwent first-round RT-PCR, the HTBI primer set was used. Each CDR3 protein is one row after TCRdb ran MiXCR on the multiplex PCR reads. Among approximately 630,000 distinct CDR3 sequences listed, around 15% were seen once. Germline CDR1 and CDR2: SGHDT and YYEEEE. Trimming took off 3 bases at V and 9 bases at J, with 13 bases between the two ends. This CDR3 has 13 amino acids. This clonotype was counted only a few times.

The sample consisted of blood. The rearrangement uses TRBV5-6 and TRBJ2-1; possibly TRBD2 for D (5 bases). The source of this sequence is a woman aged 25-40 years with Graves' hyperthyroidism. As DNA, the CDR3 is TGTGCCAGCAGCTATGGTCACGAGGGTGAGCAGTTCTTC. This gives the protein CASSYGHEGEQFF.